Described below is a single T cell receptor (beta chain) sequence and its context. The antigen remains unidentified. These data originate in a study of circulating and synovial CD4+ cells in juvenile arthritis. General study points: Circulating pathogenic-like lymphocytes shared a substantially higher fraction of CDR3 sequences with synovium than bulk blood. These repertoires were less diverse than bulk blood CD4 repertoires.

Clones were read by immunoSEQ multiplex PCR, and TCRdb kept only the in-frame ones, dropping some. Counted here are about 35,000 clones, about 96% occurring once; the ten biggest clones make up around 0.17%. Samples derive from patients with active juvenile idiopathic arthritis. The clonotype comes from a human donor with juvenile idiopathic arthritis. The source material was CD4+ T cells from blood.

CDR3 in DNA: TGTGCCAGACTCCGGGACTCGGACAAGTCCGGGGAGCTGTTTTTT. Translation gives CARLRDSDKSGELFF. The chain carries TRBV6-4 and TRBJ2-2, with D maybe TRBD2 (6 bases). Trimming stripped 9 bases from V and 6 bases from J, with 20 bases between. The CDR3 extends over 15 amino acids. Germline V lookup: CDR1 MRHNA, CDR2 SNTAGT.